The T cell receptor beta chain described here comes from a study of blood T cell repertoires in COVID-19. About the research overall: Sites in the United States, Italy and Spain provided acute and convalescent COVID-19 samples.

Original processing methods: Estimation of nucleated cell counts relied on the amplification of reference gene primers. Measured with immunoSEQ multiplex PCR; TCRdb has only the in-frame clones, and not every one. The V and J calls and clone size are taken from that table; D and trimming were inferred from the DNA. The data show about 150,000 clones, around nine tenths seen once. Sequences were obtained from peripheral blood. This TCR came from a human donor in a cohort sampled during active COVID-19.

DNA of the CDR3: TGCGCCAGCAGCTTGCGGCAGGTAGGGCAGGGCGTCTACGAGCAGTACTTC. Amino acid sequence: CASSLRQVGQGVYEQYF. V is TRBV5-1 and J is TRBJ2-7, with D perhaps TRBD1 (5 bases). This CDR3 has 17 residues. V was cut by 1 base and J by 3 bases, with 20 bases left in between. CDR1 and CDR2 from the germline V gene are SGHRS and YFSETQ.